This T cell receptor beta chain stems from a study of OX40 agonist ivuxolimab in advanced cancers. Across the study: Patients receiving dose escalation had hepatocellular carcinoma, melanoma, renal cell or head and neck cancer. Overall study results and limits: Those patients achieving a partial response at 0.1-3.0 mg/kg showed among the lowest clonal expansion. Fewer expanded clones were found on average in CD4+ than in CD8+ T cells.

About this clone: Its antigen is as yet unknown.

Assay: immunoSEQ multiplex PCR; the TCRdb copy retains only in-frame clones and omits some. In the table there are under 90,000 clones, 85% to 95% of which are singletons. Prior autoimmune disease or systemic immunosuppression barred patients. The germline V gene encodes CDR1 LGHNA and CDR2 YSLEER. With V trimmed by 0 bases and J by 5 bases, 7 bases remained unmatched. The CDR3 extends over 16 amino acids. The starting material was CD4+ or CD8+ T cells sorted from blood, obtained in a trial of the OX40 agonist ivuxolimab. The chain employs TRBV4-3 and TRBJ2-7, with TRBD1 identical over 10 bases. The sequence derives from an adult with an advanced solid tumor such as melanoma, head and neck, liver or kidney cancer. CDR3 nucleotides: TGCGCCAGCAGCCAAGATCTCGGACAGGGGGTCCACGAGCAGTACTTC. Translated: CASSQDLGQGVHEQYF.